Listed below are T cell receptor beta chains from one sample, sequenced in a study of T cells expressing NK-cell markers. From the 5' RACE reads, TCRdb lists one entry per CDR3 protein and no DNA. This sample's clone table lists 200,000 to 300,000 distinct CDR3 sequences. Sequencing was carried out using blood T cells: a sorted CD56 or NKG2C T cell subset, CD4+ or CD8+ T cells, or bulk PBMC T cells (not recorded which). The receptors shown here come from a young man in good health. The CDR3 runs from the conserved cysteine through the conserved F or W. Each record gives: J gene, V gene, CDR3 protein.

TRBJ1-3	TRBV19	CASTMLPSSGNTIYF
TRBJ1-5	TRBV3-1	CASSQGGPQGNQPQHF
TRBJ2-1	TRBV10-3	CAISESRRGRDNEQFF
TRBJ2-1	TRBV27	CASSAIRLGPSYNEQFF
TRBJ2-1	TRBV28	CASSPGYNEQFF
TRBJ1-5	TRBV12-3/TRBV12-4	CASSLLSLNQPQHF
TRBJ2-5	TRBV20-1	CSARDYGGTGSETQYF
TRBJ2-1	TRBV12-3/TRBV12-4	CASRYVGGSQFF
TRBJ2-3	TRBV18	CASSPTVPPTDTQYF
TRBJ1-2	TRBV30	CAWRLPGTYYGYTF
TRBJ1-5	TRBV19	CASSKQGGSRTSNQPQHF
TRBJ2-1	TRBV4-3	CASSQATGTSGNEQFF
TRBJ2-5	TRBV20-1	CSARDWGRLETQYF
TRBJ1-1	TRBV3-1	CASSQVGGPRGAEAFF
TRBJ2-2	TRBV29-1	CSGHFTGELFF
TRBJ1-5	TRBV24-1	CATSAGGSNQPQHF
TRBJ2-7	TRBV10-2	CASATSSYEQYF
TRBJ2-1	TRBV30	CASRTRERGEQFF
TRBJ2-7	TRBV20-1	CSASRTSGYEQYF
TRBJ1-5	TRBV12-3/TRBV12-4	CASSLRQGVNQPQHF
TRBJ2-5	TRBV15	CATSRASGRQETQYF
TRBJ1-1	TRBV6-1	CASSKDRGEAFF
TRBJ2-1	TRBV7-2	CASSLAGQGGNEQFF
TRBJ2-3	TRBV6-1	CASSETSPTDTQYF
TRBJ2-1	TRBV14	CASSQILGGSSYNEQFF
TRBJ2-3	TRBV29-1	CSVVEGYTDTQYF
TRBJ2-1	TRBV5-4	CASSWGLAGGSGEQFF
TRBJ2-1	TRBV25-1	CASSATTGDRYNEQFF
TRBJ2-1	TRBV6-1	CASSRTALSYNEQFF
TRBJ2-5	TRBV5-1	CASSSGTGDQETQYF
TRBJ2-3	TRBV7-9	CASSLAGSGDTQYF
TRBJ1-5	TRBV3-1	CASSPGGRQPQHF
TRBJ1-5	TRBV7-2	CASSPPPRGMSNQPQHF
TRBJ2-2	TRBV29-1	CSVESMGGLAGAAGELFF
TRBJ1-5	TRBV5-5	CASSLKPTDSNQPQHF
TRBJ1-4	TRBV7-2	CASSLPQNEKLFF
TRBJ2-5	TRBV6-5	CASSSGLHLRETQYF
TRBJ2-2	TRBV11-2	CASSFGTSANTGELFF
TRBJ2-3	TRBV20-1	CSASLLALVDTQYF
TRBJ1-1	TRBV7-3	CASSTEGGETEAFF
TRBJ1-5	TRBV10-3	CAIRSDSNQPQHF
TRBJ1-2	TRBV5-5	CASSLARSNYGYTF
TRBJ2-3	TRBV7-2	CASSRGGLYPPDTQYF
TRBJ1-2	TRBV19	CASSHDRGNGYTF
TRBJ1-1	TRBV12-3/TRBV12-4	CASSPGQFNTEAFF
TRBJ2-1	TRBV6-5	CASSYAADYPRNEQFF
TRBJ2-1	TRBV19	CASSPRAGPYNEQFF
TRBJ2-7	TRBV20-1	CSAPPLGSPSYEQYF
TRBJ1-5	TRBV29-1	CSVRPGRSDQPQHF
TRBJ1-5	TRBV6-1	CASSHPGRGNQPQHF
TRBJ1-4	TRBV18	CASSRNRGEDEKLFF
TRBJ1-2	TRBV29-1	CSGSWGGASGYTF
TRBJ2-3	TRBV29-1	CSVEDNRGTDTQYF
TRBJ2-6	TRBV7-9	CASSTVGYSSGANVLTF
TRBJ2-7	TRBV29-1	CSVGGTSGAYEQYF
TRBJ2-2	TRBV21-1	CASSYLPTGQGNTGELFF
TRBJ1-1	TRBV5-6	CASRFRTGPTEAFF
TRBJ2-7	TRBV27	CASSLSSERGARAYEQYF
TRBJ2-1	TRBV6-2/TRBV6-3	CASSYSPYSRAYNEQFF
TRBJ2-6	TRBV6-1	CASRLRGDRSGANVLTF